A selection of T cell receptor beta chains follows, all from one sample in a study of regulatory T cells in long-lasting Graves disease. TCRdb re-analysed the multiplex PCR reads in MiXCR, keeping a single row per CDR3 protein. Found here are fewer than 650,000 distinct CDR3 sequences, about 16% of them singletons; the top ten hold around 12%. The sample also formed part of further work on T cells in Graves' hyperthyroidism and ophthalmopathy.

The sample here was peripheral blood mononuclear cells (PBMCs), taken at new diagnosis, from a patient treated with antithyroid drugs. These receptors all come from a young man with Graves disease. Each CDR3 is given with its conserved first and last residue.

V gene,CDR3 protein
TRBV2,CASSEKSDIQYF
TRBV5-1,CASSLGHSTEGYEQYF
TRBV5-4,CASSLESGEGRQFF
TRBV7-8,CASTSPAGQTDTQYF
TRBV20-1,CSATPLAGEGYEQYF
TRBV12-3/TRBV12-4,CASSPVPAKEGYTF
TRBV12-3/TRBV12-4,CASNLGLGHGVYEQYF
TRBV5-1,CASSFMDRGNSPLHF
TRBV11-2,CASSLTSGAHNEQFF
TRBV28,CASNRQGVTYEQYF
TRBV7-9,CASSLTESSTNEKLFF
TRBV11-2,CASSLEGLAAYEQYF
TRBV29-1,CSVEDVPASIYNEQFF
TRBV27,CASSLSPGTQSNEQFF
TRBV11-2,CASSLLTEQYF
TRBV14,CASSQGEGTQYF